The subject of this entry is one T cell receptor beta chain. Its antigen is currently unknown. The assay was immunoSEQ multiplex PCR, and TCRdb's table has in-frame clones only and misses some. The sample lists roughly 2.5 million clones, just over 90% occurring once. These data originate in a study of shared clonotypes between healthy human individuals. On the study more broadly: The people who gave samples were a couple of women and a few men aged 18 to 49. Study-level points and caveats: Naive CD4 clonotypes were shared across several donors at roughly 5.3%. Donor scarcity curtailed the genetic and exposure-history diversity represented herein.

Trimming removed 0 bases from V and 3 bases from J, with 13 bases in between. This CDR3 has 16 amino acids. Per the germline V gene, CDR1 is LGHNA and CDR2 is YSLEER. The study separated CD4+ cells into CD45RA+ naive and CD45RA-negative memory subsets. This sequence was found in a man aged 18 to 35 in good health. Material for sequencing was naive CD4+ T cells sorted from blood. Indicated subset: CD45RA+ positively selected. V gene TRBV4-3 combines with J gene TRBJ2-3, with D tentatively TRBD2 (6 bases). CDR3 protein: CASSQDVGSGTDTQYF. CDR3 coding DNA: TGCGCCAGCAGCCAAGATGTGGGAAGCGGGACAGATACGCAGTATTTT.